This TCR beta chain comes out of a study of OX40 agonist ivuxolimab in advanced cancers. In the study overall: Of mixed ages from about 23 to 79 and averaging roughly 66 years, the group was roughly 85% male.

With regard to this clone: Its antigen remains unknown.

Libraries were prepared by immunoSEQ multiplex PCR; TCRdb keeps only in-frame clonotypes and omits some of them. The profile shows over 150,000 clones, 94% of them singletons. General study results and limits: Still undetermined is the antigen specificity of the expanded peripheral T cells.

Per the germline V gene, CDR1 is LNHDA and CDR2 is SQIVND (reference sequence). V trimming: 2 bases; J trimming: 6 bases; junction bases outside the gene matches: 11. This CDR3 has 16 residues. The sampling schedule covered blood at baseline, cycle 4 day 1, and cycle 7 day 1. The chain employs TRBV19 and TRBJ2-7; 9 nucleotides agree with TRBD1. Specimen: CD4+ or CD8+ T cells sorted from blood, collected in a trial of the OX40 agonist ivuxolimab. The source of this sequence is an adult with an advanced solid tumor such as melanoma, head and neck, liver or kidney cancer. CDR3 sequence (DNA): TGTGCCAGTAGTATACATCCCGGGACAGGGCCGGGCGAGCAGTACTTC. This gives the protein CASSIHPGTGPGEQYF.